This T cell receptor beta chain was captured by sequencing in a study of beta chain features in type 1 diabetes. The CDR3 spans 16 residues. The germline gives CDR1 LGHNT, CDR2 FRNRAP. Trimming removed 0 bases from V and 2 bases from J, with 13 bases in between. The sequenced template was cDNA made from the entire isolated RNA. Sequencing was performed with immunoSEQ multiplex PCR; in TCRdb, only in-frame clones are kept and a portion is missing. The repertoire holds just over 600,000 clones, with roughly 16% as singletons. The sample was naive CD4+ T cells from blood. This clonotype was obtained from a man between 18 and 29 years old in good health. The chain employs TRBV12-5 and TRBJ1-2; D gene unclear. CDR3 residues: CASGLVLGMLNYGYTF. The CDR3 nucleotides read TGTGCTAGTGGTTTGGTACTCGGGATGCTGAACTATGGCTACACCTTC.